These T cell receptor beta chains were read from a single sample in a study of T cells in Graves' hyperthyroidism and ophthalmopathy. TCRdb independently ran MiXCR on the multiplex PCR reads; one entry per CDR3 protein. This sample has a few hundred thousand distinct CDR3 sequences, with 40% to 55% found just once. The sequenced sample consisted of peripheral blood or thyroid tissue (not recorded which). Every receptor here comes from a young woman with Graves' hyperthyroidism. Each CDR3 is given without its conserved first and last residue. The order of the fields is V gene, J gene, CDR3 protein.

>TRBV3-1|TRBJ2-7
ASSQVNYEQY
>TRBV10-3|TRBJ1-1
AIRTGTGALTEAF
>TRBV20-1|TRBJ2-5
SVRTGGQETQY
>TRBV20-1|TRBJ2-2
SARDRQNTGELF
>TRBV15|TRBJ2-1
ATSNRLAGEVQF
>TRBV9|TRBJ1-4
ASSEGRSYNEKLF
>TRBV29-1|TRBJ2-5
SVRAELQETQY
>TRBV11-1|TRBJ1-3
ASQTGGTGNTIY
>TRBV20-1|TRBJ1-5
TARQGLYQPQH
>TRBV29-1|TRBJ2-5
SVEDPGEAGAGETQY
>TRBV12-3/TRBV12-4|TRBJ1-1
ASLSLYRRNNTEAF
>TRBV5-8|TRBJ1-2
ASSLGPDYGYT
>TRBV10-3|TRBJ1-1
AISESLTSNTEAF
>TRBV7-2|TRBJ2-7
ASSRGAREQY
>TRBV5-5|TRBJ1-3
ASSTLSGNTIY
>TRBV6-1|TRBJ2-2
ATNSDKANTGELF
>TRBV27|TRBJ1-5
ASSLGIGNQPQH
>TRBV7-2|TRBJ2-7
ASSLLRTGEQY
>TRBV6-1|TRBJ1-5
ASKLGVYSNQPQH
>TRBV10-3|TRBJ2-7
AISEVWGEQY
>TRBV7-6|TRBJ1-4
ASSPRGPDEKLF
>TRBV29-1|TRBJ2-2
SGGLAGAGELF
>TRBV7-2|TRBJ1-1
ASSFADTEAF
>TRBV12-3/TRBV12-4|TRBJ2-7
ASSAGSEWYEQY